This TCR beta chain emerged from a study of blood T cell repertoires in COVID-19. About the study: The United States, Italy and Spain were the sources of the acute and convalescent COVID-19 samples.

Germline CDR1 is SGHRS and CDR2 is YFSETQ. The CDR3 is 15 amino acids. With 6 bases removed from V and 3 bases from J, the gap between germline ends came to 15 bases. Profiling relied on immunoSEQ multiplex PCR, and the TCRdb table lists in-frame clones only, not all of them. In the table there are 250,000 to 350,000 clones, around 82% of which are singletons. The source is a human donor with COVID-19, enrolled during active disease. The donor label of this sample is uncertain. J is TRBJ2-2 and V is TRBV5-1, with D possibly matching TRBD2 (7 bases). Sequenced material: peripheral blood. The CDR3 DNA reads as TGCGCCAGCAACCTGGAGGGGGGGTACACCGGGGAGCTGTTTTTT. This sequence encodes CASNLEGGYTGELFF.